The clone carrying this TCR beta chain turned up a few times. Its antigen remains unknown. Quantitative 5'-RACE was performed with molecular barcodes, and it yielded the TCR beta libraries. TCRdb re-analysed the 5' RACE reads in MiXCR, keeping a single row per CDR3 protein. This table holds more than 150,000 distinct CDR3 sequences, 18% found once. The CDR3 is 13 amino acids. Unmatched junction bases numbered 2, after V lost 3 bases and J lost 0 bases. CDR1 is DFQATT, CDR2 SNEGSKA, per germline (reference sequence). This sample is drawn from a study of CD8 T cells in ankylosing spondylitis. Overall study results and limits: Those disease-linked clones were CD8+; they were also relatively rare in peripheral blood. Apparently characteristic of ankylosing spondylitis blood was a TCR beta motif (under ten highly homologous variants).

The J gene is TRBJ2-7, the V gene TRBV20-1; 7 bases are shared with TRBD1. This clonotype was sampled from a male donor under 30 with ankylosing spondylitis or in good health (not recorded which). The sample was blood, either unsorted or a sorted T cell fraction (not recorded which). Here the CDR3 DNA reads TGCAGTGCTAGTGGGACAGACTCCTACGAGCAGTACGTC. Translating it yields CSASGTDSYEQYV.